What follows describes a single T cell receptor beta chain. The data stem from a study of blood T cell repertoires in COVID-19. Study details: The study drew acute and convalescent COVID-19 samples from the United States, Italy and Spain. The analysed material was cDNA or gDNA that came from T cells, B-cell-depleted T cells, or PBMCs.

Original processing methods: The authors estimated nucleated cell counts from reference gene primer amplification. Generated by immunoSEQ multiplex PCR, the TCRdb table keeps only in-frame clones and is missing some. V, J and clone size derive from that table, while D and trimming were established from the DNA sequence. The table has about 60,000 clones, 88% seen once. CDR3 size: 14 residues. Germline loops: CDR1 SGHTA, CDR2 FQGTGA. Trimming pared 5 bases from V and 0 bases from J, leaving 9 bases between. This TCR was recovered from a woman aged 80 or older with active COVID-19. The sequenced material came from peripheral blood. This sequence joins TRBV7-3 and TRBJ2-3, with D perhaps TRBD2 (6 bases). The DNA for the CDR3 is TGTGCCAGCAGCGTGACTAGTAGCACAGATACGCAGTATTTT. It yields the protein CASSVTSSTDTQYF.